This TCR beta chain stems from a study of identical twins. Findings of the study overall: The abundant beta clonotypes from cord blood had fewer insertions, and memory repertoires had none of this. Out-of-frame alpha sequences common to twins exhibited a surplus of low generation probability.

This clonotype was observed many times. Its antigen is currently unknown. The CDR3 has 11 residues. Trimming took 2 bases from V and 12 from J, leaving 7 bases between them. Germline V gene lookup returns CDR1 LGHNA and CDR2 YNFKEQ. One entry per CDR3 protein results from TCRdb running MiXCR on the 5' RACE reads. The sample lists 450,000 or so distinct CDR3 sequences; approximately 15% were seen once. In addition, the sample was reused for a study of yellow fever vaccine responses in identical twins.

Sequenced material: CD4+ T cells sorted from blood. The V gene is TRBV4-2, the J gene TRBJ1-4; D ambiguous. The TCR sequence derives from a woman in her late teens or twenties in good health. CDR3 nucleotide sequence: TGTGCCAGCAGCCAAACCGACCAACTGTTTTTT. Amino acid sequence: CASSQTDQLFF.